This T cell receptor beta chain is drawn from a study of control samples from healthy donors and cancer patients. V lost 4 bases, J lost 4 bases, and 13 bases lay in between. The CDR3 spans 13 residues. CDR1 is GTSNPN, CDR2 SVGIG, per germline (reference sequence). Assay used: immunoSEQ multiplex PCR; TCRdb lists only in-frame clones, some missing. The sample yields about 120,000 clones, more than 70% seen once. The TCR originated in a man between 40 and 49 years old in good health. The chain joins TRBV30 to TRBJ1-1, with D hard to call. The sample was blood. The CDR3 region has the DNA TGTGCCTGGACAGCGAGATGGGCCACTGAAGCTTTCTTT. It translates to CAWTARWATEAFF.